Listed below are T cell receptor beta chains from one sample, sequenced in a study of blood T cell repertoires in COVID-19. Here immunoSEQ multiplex PCR was the method, and the copy in TCRdb shows in-frame clones only, minus some. This sample yields about 220,000 clones, of which roughly 80% are seen a single time; roughly 7% belongs to the top ten. Sequenced material: peripheral blood. The origin of the receptors is a woman aged 70 to 79 with acute or convalescent COVID-19. CDR3s include the opening cysteine and the closing phenylalanine or tryptophan. D genes are given only for firm matches. Some rows mark clone size as missing; the rest say once, few, many or name a class of expanded clone.

TRBV2	NA	TRBJ2-7	NA	TGTGCCAGCAGTCAACCCGGGGGGCGCGAGCAGTACTTC	CASSQPGGREQYF
TRBV6-5	TRBD1	TRBJ2-3	few	TGTGCCAGCAGTCAGACAGGGAATACGCAGTATTTT	CASSQTGNTQYF
TRBV7-2	NA	TRBJ2-3	once	TGTGCCAGCAGCTTAGCCCAGGGACTGGGCACAGATACGCAGTATTTT	CASSLAQGLGTDTQYF
TRBV11-2	TRBD2	TRBJ2-7	NA	TGTGCCAGCAGCTTAGATCTCCTAGCGGGGGCCTACGAGCAGTACTTC	CASSLDLLAGAYEQYF
TRBV5-1	NA	TRBJ1-1	NA	TGCGCCAGCCGGTCGGCGGGGTCGGGACTTGAAGCTTTCTTT	CASRSAGSGLEAFF
TRBV5-4	NA	TRBJ1-2	NA	TGTGCCAGCAGCTTGTCGGGGTCCTATGGCTACACCTTC	CASSLSGSYGYTF
TRBV4-1	TRBD2	TRBJ2-5	NA	TGCGCCAGCAGCCAGGAGCGGGGACAAGAGACCCAGTACTTC	CASSQERGQETQYF
TRBV3-1/TRBV3-2	TRBD1	TRBJ1-6	NA	TGTGCCAGCAGCCAAGATTGGGGCAGGGGGCGATCGACCCTCCACTTT	CASSQDWGRGRSTLHF
TRBV30	NA	TRBJ2-3	NA	TGTGCCTGGAGTGCAGGAACCCGCACAGATACGCAGTATTTT	CAWSAGTRTDTQYF
TRBV3-1/TRBV3-2	TRBD1	TRBJ1-1	few	TGTGCCAGCAGCTATCCAGGGGGGTCTGAAGCTTTCTTT	CASSYPGGSEAFF
TRBV3-1/TRBV3-2	NA	TRBJ2-3	NA	TGTGCCAGCAGCCAATTGGGGGGGGGCCTGACAGATACGCAGTATTTT	CASSQLGGGLTDTQYF
TRBV7-2	TRBD1	TRBJ1-1	NA	TGTGCCAGCAGCTTAGCCTCCCGGGACAGGGGGCTCGGAGCTTTCTTT	CASSLASRDRGLGAFF
TRBV18	TRBD1	TRBJ1-2	NA	TGTGCCAGCTCGCCCACCGGGGGACAGGCCCTCACCTTC	CASSPTGGQALTF
TRBV30	NA	TRBJ2-7	few	TGTGCCTGGAGTCGACAAACCTACGAGCAGTACTTC	CAWSRQTYEQYF
TRBV27	TRBD1	TRBJ2-1	NA	TGTGCCAGCAGATCCGGGACAGGGATGTACAATGAGCAGTTCTTC	CASRSGTGMYNEQFF
TRBV11-2	NA	TRBJ2-3	NA	TGTGCCAGCAGCACTAGTACAAATACGCAGTATTTT	CASSTSTNTQYF
TRBV10-3	TRBD1	TRBJ1-2	NA	TGTGCCGTGAAACCCGACAGGGGGCCATACGGCTACACCTTC	CAVKPDRGPYGYTF
TRBV6-2/TRBV6-3	TRBD2	TRBJ2-7	NA	TGTGCCAGCAGTTACGTCCTACTAGCGGGATACTCCTACGAGCAGTACTTC	CASSYVLLAGYSYEQYF
TRBV5-1	NA	TRBJ2-5	NA	TGCGCCAGCAAGGGAGTAGCGGAGGAGACCCAGTACTTC	CASKGVAEETQYF
TRBV7-2	NA	TRBJ1-2	NA	TGTGCCAGCAGCGCGGAACATAACTATGGCTACACCTTC	CASSAEHNYGYTF
TRBV11-2	TRBD2	TRBJ2-3	NA	TGTGCCAGCAGTACTCCAGCGGGGGCAGATACGCAGTATTTT	CASSTPAGADTQYF
TRBV20-1	NA	TRBJ2-5	once	TGCAGTGCTAGTAGTGGGCGCACCCTAGAGACCCAGTACTTC	CSASSGRTLETQYF